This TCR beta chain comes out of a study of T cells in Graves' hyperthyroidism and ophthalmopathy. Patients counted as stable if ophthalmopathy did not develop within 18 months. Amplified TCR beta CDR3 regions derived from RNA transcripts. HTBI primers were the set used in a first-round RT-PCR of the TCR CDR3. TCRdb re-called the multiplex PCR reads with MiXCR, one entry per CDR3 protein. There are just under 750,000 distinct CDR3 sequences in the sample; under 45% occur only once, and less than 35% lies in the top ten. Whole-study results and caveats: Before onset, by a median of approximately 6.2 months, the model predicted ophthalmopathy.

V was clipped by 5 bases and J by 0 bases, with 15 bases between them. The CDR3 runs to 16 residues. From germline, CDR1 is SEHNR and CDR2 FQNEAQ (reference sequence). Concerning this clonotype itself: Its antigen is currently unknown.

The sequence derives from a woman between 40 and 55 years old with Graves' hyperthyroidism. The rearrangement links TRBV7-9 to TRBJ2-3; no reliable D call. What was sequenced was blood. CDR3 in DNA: TGTGCCAGCAGCACCCGAGTTATGTCTAGCACAGATACGCAGTATTTT. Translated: CASSTRVMSSTDTQYF.